This TCR beta chain was observed in a study of identical twins. Study conclusions and caveats: With abundant cord blood beta clonotypes, insertions were fewer; memory repertoires showed no such pattern.

TCRdb reprocessed the 5' RACE reads with MiXCR, giving one entry per CDR3 protein. Here the sample spans about 690,000 distinct CDR3 sequences, roughly 6% being singletons. The germline gives CDR1 SGHKS, CDR2 YYEKEE (reference sequence). The V end was cut by 5 bases, the J end by 6 bases, with 5 bases between. The CDR3 loop spans 11 amino acids. This clonotype was seen repeatedly, ten times or more. The antigen remains unidentified. This sequence originates from a man aged 18 to 29 in good health. This chain connects TRBV5-5 to TRBJ1-4; no definite D call. The sample taken for sequencing was naive T cells sorted from blood. This chain's CDR3 is CASSYYEKLFF. CDR3 bases: TGTGCCAGCAGTTATTATGAAAAACTGTTTTTT.